The rows below give T cell receptor beta chains drawn from one sample of a study of T cell changes during pregnancy in multiple sclerosis. The repertoire was sequenced with immunoSEQ multiplex PCR; TCRdb's copy has only in-frame clones and lacks some. The sample has 71,000 or so clones; more than 80% are singletons. The sequencing used peripheral blood, collected in the third trimester of pregnancy. Receptor source: a female donor with multiple sclerosis, enrolled in a pregnancy study. The CDR3 runs from the conserved cysteine through the conserved F or W. A D gene is named only where the DNA matches it firmly. A clone size is listed for some rows: how often the clone was seen (once, few, many), or a class if it is expanded.

D gene: TRBD1
clone size: NA
V gene: TRBV28
J gene: TRBJ1-2
CDR3 protein: CASSLLDREVHGYTF
CDR3 DNA: TGTGCCAGCAGTTTATTGGACAGGGAAGTTCATGGCTACACCTTC

D gene: TRBD2
clone size: NA
V gene: TRBV7-9
J gene: TRBJ2-3
CDR3 protein: CASSWEGSLYTDTQYF
CDR3 DNA: TGTGCCAGCAGCTGGGAGGGCAGCTTATACACAGATACGCAGTATTTT

D gene: TRBD1
clone size: NA
V gene: TRBV5-1
J gene: TRBJ2-3
CDR3 protein: CASSLLTGGLTDTQYF
CDR3 DNA: TGCGCCAGCAGCCTCCTGACAGGGGGCCTTACAGATACGCAGTATTTT

D gene: NA
clone size: NA
V gene: TRBV27
J gene: TRBJ2-1
CDR3 protein: CASSSSPVSKSGNEQFF
CDR3 DNA: TGTGCCAGCAGTTCCTCCCCCGTTAGTAAGAGTGGCAATGAGCAGTTCTTC

D gene: TRBD2
clone size: NA
V gene: TRBV5-1
J gene: TRBJ2-2
CDR3 protein: CASTTSGRANTGELFF
CDR3 DNA: TGCGCCAGTACGACTAGCGGGAGGGCGAACACCGGGGAGCTGTTTTTT

D gene: NA
clone size: NA
V gene: TRBV7-2
J gene: TRBJ1-5
CDR3 protein: CASGRDQPQHF
CDR3 DNA: TGTGCCAGCGGGAGGGATCAGCCCCAGCATTTT

D gene: NA
clone size: NA
V gene: TRBV29-1
J gene: TRBJ1-2
CDR3 protein: CSVAPRQVPYGYTF
CDR3 DNA: TGCAGCGTGGCGCCTAGACAGGTCCCGTATGGCTACACCTTC

D gene: TRBD1
clone size: NA
V gene: TRBV12-5
J gene: TRBJ1-1
CDR3 protein: CASGLVRGQGMNTEAFF
CDR3 DNA: TGTGCTAGTGGTTTGGTACGAGGACAGGGGATGAACACTGAAGCTTTCTTT

D gene: TRBD1
clone size: NA
V gene: TRBV19
J gene: TRBJ1-2
CDR3 protein: CASSIDLDRAGGYTF
CDR3 DNA: TGTGCCAGTAGTATAGATCTCGACAGGGCTGGCGGCTACACCTTC

D gene: TRBD1
clone size: NA
V gene: TRBV27
J gene: TRBJ2-1
CDR3 protein: CASSGQGAHNEQFF
CDR3 DNA: TGTGCCAGCAGTGGACAGGGGGCTCACAATGAGCAGTTCTTC

D gene: TRBD2
clone size: NA
V gene: TRBV7-2
J gene: TRBJ2-7
CDR3 protein: CASSPGGGSYEQYF
CDR3 DNA: TGTGCCAGCAGCCCGGGAGGGGGCTCCTACGAGCAGTACTTC

D gene: TRBD1
clone size: once
V gene: TRBV5-1
J gene: TRBJ2-7
CDR3 protein: CASSSPGQLYEQYF
CDR3 DNA: TGCGCCAGCAGCTCCCCGGGACAGCTGTACGAGCAGTACTTC

D gene: TRBD2
clone size: NA
V gene: TRBV5-1
J gene: TRBJ2-1
CDR3 protein: CASSLQLAGVSNEQFF
CDR3 DNA: TGCGCCAGCAGCTTGCAACTAGCGGGAGTTTCGAATGAGCAGTTCTTC

D gene: TRBD2
clone size: NA
V gene: TRBV27
J gene: TRBJ2-1
CDR3 protein: CASSLGGLAGAREQFF
CDR3 DNA: TGTGCCAGCAGTTTAGGAGGACTAGCGGGAGCCCGGGAGCAGTTCTTC

D gene: TRBD2
clone size: NA
V gene: TRBV7-2
J gene: TRBJ2-7
CDR3 protein: CASSFSPAREGEQYF
CDR3 DNA: TGTGCCAGCAGCTTTTCCCCAGCCAGGGAGGGCGAGCAGTACTTC

D gene: NA
clone size: NA
V gene: TRBV29-1
J gene: TRBJ1-4
CDR3 protein: CSVRQLNEKLFF
CDR3 DNA: TGCAGCGTTCGACAGCTTAATGAAAAACTGTTTTTT

D gene: NA
clone size: NA
V gene: TRBV6-5
J gene: TRBJ1-1
CDR3 protein: CASSYVMGPEAFF
CDR3 DNA: TGTGCCAGCAGTTACGTGATGGGCCCCGAAGCTTTCTTT

D gene: TRBD1
clone size: NA
V gene: TRBV6-6
J gene: TRBJ1-5
CDR3 protein: CASSTPDRAQPQHF
CDR3 DNA: TGTGCCAGCAGTACCCCGGACAGGGCTCAGCCCCAGCATTTT

D gene: NA
clone size: NA
V gene: TRBV2
J gene: TRBJ2-1
CDR3 protein: CASSEVSLRTTEQFF
CDR3 DNA: TGTGCCAGCAGTGAAGTAAGCTTACGGACAACCGAGCAGTTCTTC

D gene: TRBD2
clone size: NA
V gene: TRBV28
J gene: TRBJ2-3
CDR3 protein: CASSPWNGREGDTQYF
CDR3 DNA: TGTGCCAGCAGTCCGTGGAACGGGAGGGAGGGAGATACGCAGTATTTT

D gene: TRBD1
clone size: NA
V gene: TRBV7-2
J gene: TRBJ1-1
CDR3 protein: CASSLSGTGVATEAFF
CDR3 DNA: TGTGCCAGCAGCTTATCGGGGACAGGGGTAGCCACTGAAGCTTTCTTT

D gene: TRBD2
clone size: NA
V gene: TRBV4-1
J gene: TRBJ2-7
CDR3 protein: CASSQVRILAGGEQYF
CDR3 DNA: TGCGCCAGCAGCCAAGTACGTATACTAGCGGGAGGCGAGCAGTACTTC

D gene: TRBD1
clone size: NA
V gene: TRBV30
J gene: TRBJ1-2
CDR3 protein: CAWSPGRTGLGYTF
CDR3 DNA: TGTGCCTGGAGCCCGGGCAGGACAGGGCTTGGCTACACCTTC

D gene: NA
clone size: NA
V gene: TRBV29-1
J gene: TRBJ1-1
CDR3 protein: CSVDETGMNTEAFF
CDR3 DNA: TGCAGCGTTGACGAGACAGGCATGAACACTGAAGCTTTCTTT

D gene: NA
clone size: NA
V gene: TRBV7-9
J gene: TRBJ2-7
CDR3 protein: CASSPEGEGQIEQYF
CDR3 DNA: TGTGCCAGCAGCCCAGAGGGGGAGGGCCAGATCGAGCAGTACTTC

D gene: NA
clone size: NA
V gene: TRBV7-3
J gene: TRBJ1-5
CDR3 protein: CASSLAGGRPQHF
CDR3 DNA: TGTGCCAGCAGCTTAGCAGGCGGGCGGCCCCAGCATTTT

D gene: TRBD2
clone size: NA
V gene: TRBV2
J gene: TRBJ2-7
CDR3 protein: CASRREGTYEQYF
CDR3 DNA: TGTGCCAGCAGGCGGGAGGGAACCTACGAGCAGTACTTC

D gene: NA
clone size: NA
V gene: TRBV11-2
J gene: TRBJ1-2
CDR3 protein: CASSPLGGAYGYTF
CDR3 DNA: TGTGCCAGCAGCCCCTTGGGCGGGGCTTATGGCTACACCTTC

D gene: TRBD2
clone size: NA
V gene: TRBV5-6
J gene: TRBJ2-7
CDR3 protein: CASSLVGLAGGPYEQYF
CDR3 DNA: TGTGCCAGCAGCTTGGTAGGGCTAGCGGGAGGGCCCTACGAGCAGTACTTC

D gene: NA
clone size: NA
V gene: TRBV27
J gene: TRBJ1-4
CDR3 protein: CASTRQFNEKLFF
CDR3 DNA: TGTGCCAGCACCCGACAGTTTAATGAAAAACTGTTTTTT

D gene: TRBD1
clone size: once
V gene: TRBV5-1
J gene: TRBJ1-2
CDR3 protein: CASSPRDRGDYGYTF
CDR3 DNA: TGCGCCAGCAGCCCCCGGGACAGGGGGGACTATGGCTACACCTTC

D gene: NA
clone size: few
V gene: TRBV6-1
J gene: TRBJ2-4
CDR3 protein: CASSEARSLAKNIQYF
CDR3 DNA: TGTGCCAGCAGTGAAGCGAGGTCATTAGCCAAAAACATTCAGTACTTC

D gene: TRBD2
clone size: once
V gene: TRBV27
J gene: TRBJ2-7
CDR3 protein: CASSLWPSGTYEQYF
CDR3 DNA: TGTGCCAGCAGTTTATGGCCTAGCGGTACCTACGAGCAGTACTTC

D gene: NA
clone size: NA
V gene: TRBV30
J gene: TRBJ1-3
CDR3 protein: CAWSVQGTGNTIYF
CDR3 DNA: TGTGCCTGGAGTGTGCAGGGAACTGGAAACACCATATATTTT

D gene: TRBD2
clone size: NA
V gene: TRBV28
J gene: TRBJ2-1
CDR3 protein: CASSPGTSGAPSSYNEQFF
CDR3 DNA: TGTGCCAGCAGCCCCGGGACTAGCGGAGCACCGAGCTCCTACAATGAGCAGTTCTTC

D gene: NA
clone size: NA
V gene: TRBV29-1
J gene: TRBJ2-2
CDR3 protein: CSVDNGLLTGELFF
CDR3 DNA: TGCAGCGTTGACAACGGACTACTGACCGGGGAGCTGTTTTTT

D gene: TRBD1
clone size: NA
V gene: TRBV6-1
J gene: TRBJ1-1
CDR3 protein: CATSTGTGTEAFF
CDR3 DNA: TGTGCCACCTCAACAGGGACAGGCACTGAAGCTTTCTTT

D gene: TRBD2
clone size: NA
V gene: TRBV10-3
J gene: TRBJ2-5
CDR3 protein: CAISESGGQETQYF
CDR3 DNA: TGTGCCATCAGTGAGTCGGGGGGGCAAGAGACCCAGTACTTC

D gene: NA
clone size: NA
V gene: TRBV5-4
J gene: TRBJ1-2
CDR3 protein: CASSFSGSGIYGYTF
CDR3 DNA: TGTGCCAGCAGCTTTTCGGGATCTGGAATATATGGCTACACCTTC

D gene: TRBD2
clone size: NA
V gene: TRBV4-1
J gene: TRBJ2-5
CDR3 protein: CASSQETSGDYQETQYF
CDR3 DNA: TGCGCCAGCAGCCAAGAGACTAGCGGTGATTACCAAGAGACCCAGTACTTC

D gene: NA
clone size: once
V gene: TRBV28
J gene: TRBJ2-2
CDR3 protein: CASSLEGRPGELFF
CDR3 DNA: TGTGCCAGCAGTTTAGAGGGCAGACCCGGGGAGCTGTTTTTT

D gene: NA
clone size: NA
V gene: TRBV7-9
J gene: TRBJ2-2
CDR3 protein: CASSHKDYLTGELFF
CDR3 DNA: TGTGCCAGCAGCCATAAGGACTACCTCACCGGGGAGCTGTTTTTT

D gene: TRBD1
clone size: once
V gene: TRBV5-1
J gene: TRBJ1-1
CDR3 protein: CASSPPKTGGADTEAFF
CDR3 DNA: TGCGCCAGCAGCCCGCCTAAGACAGGGGGCGCGGACACTGAAGCTTTCTTT

D gene: NA
clone size: NA
V gene: TRBV21-1
J gene: TRBJ1-2
CDR3 protein: CASSKPPTGSIF
CDR3 DNA: TGTGCCAGCAGCAAACCCCCGACTGGCAGCATCTTC

D gene: NA
clone size: NA
V gene: TRBV12-5
J gene: TRBJ2-4
CDR3 protein: CASGLVLAGAKNIQYF
CDR3 DNA: TGTGCTAGTGGTTTGGTACTGGCAGGGGCCAAAAACATTCAGTACTTC

D gene: NA
clone size: NA
V gene: TRBV5-1
J gene: TRBJ1-4
CDR3 protein: CASSLRAGANEKLFF
CDR3 DNA: TGCGCCAGCAGCTTGCGGGCGGGGGCTAATGAAAAACTGTTTTTT

D gene: TRBD2
clone size: NA
V gene: TRBV7-9
J gene: TRBJ2-7
CDR3 protein: CASSLVSGRDFPEQYF
CDR3 DNA: TGTGCCAGCAGCTTAGTTAGCGGGAGGGATTTTCCCGAGCAGTACTTC

D gene: NA
clone size: few
V gene: TRBV7-6
J gene: TRBJ2-1
CDR3 protein: CASSLGAGNSYNEQFF
CDR3 DNA: TGTGCCAGCAGCTTAGGAGCAGGTAACTCCTACAATGAGCAGTTCTTC

D gene: NA
clone size: NA
V gene: TRBV5-1
J gene: TRBJ2-3
CDR3 protein: CASSDRQVTDTQYF
CDR3 DNA: TGCGCCAGCAGCGACCGACAAGTCACAGATACGCAGTATTTT

D gene: NA
clone size: NA
V gene: TRBV11-3
J gene: TRBJ1-3
CDR3 protein: CASSFGGANTIYF
CDR3 DNA: TGTGCCAGCAGCTTCGGGGGTGCAAACACCATATATTTT

D gene: NA
clone size: NA
V gene: TRBV19
J gene: TRBJ2-1
CDR3 protein: CASSTRTLSSYNEQFF
CDR3 DNA: TGTGCCAGTAGTACGCGGACTCTCAGCTCCTACAATGAGCAGTTCTTC

D gene: TRBD2
clone size: NA
V gene: TRBV9
J gene: TRBJ2-1
CDR3 protein: CASSVDKREGYNEQFF
CDR3 DNA: TGTGCCAGCAGCGTAGACAAGCGGGAGGGATACAATGAGCAGTTCTTC